The T cell receptor beta chain described here comes from a study of T cells and Merkel cell carcinoma outcomes. Study-wide results and caveats: Repertoire plus T-cell density reportedly predicted Merkel cell carcinoma outcomes.

Concerning this clone: The antigen is unknown.

Trimming took 4 bases from V and 2 from J; bases not matched to a gene: 10. In germline, CDR1 is SGHNT, CDR2 YYREEE (reference sequence). CDR3 length equals 16 residues. Generated by immunoSEQ multiplex PCR, the TCRdb table keeps only in-frame clones and is missing some. The sample contains about 9,200 clones, less than 90% of which appear only once. Material for sequencing was tumor tissue from Merkel cell carcinoma. V usage is TRBV5-4 and J usage is TRBJ2-7, with 9 nucleotides matching TRBD2. The receptor was derived from a human donor with Merkel cell carcinoma. The CDR3 DNA is TGTGCCAGCAGCCCCATGGGGGGACTAGCCACCTACGAGCAGTACTTC. Translated, it gives CASSPMGGLATYEQYF.